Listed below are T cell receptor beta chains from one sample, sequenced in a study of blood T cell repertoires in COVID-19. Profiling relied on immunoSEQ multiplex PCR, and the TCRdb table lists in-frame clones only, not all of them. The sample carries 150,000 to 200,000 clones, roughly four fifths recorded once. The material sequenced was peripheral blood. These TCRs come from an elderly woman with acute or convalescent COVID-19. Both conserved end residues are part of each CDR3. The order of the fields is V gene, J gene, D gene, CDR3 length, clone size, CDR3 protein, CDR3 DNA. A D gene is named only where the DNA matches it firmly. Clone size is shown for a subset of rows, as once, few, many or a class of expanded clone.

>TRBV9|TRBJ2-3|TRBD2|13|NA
CASSVNSGEAQYF
TGTGCCAGCAGCGTAAATAGCGGGGAAGCGCAGTATTTT
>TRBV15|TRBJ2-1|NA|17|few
CATSRADSPFSYNEQFF
TGTGCCACCAGCAGAGCCGACAGTCCCTTCTCCTACAATGAGCAGTTCTTC
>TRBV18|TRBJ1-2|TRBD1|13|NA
CASSPGQGNGYTF
TGTGCCAGCTCACCCGGACAGGGAAATGGCTACACCTTC
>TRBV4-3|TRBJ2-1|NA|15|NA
CASSQEGAAYNEQFF
TGCGCCAGCAGCCAAGAGGGGGCCGCCTACAATGAGCAGTTCTTC
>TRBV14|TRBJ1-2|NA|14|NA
CASSPAGRLYGYTF
TGTGCCAGCAGCCCTGCGGGACGGCTATATGGCTACACCTTC
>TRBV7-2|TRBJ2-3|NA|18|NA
CASSLVFGGLGRTDTQYF
TGTGCCAGCAGCTTAGTGTTCGGGGGTTTGGGCCGCACAGATACGCAGTATTTT
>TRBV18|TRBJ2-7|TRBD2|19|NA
CASSPDFGPGTSGFYEQYF
TGTGCCAGCTCACCAGACTTTGGGCCCGGGACTAGTGGGTTTTACGAGCAGTACTTC
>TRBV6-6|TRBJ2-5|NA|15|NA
CASSYAGPLQETQYF
TGTGCCAGCAGTTACGCAGGTCCCCTCCAAGAGACCCAGTACTTC
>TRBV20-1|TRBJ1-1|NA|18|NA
CSASGGYRVGGMNTEAFF
TGCAGTGCTAGTGGTGGGTACAGGGTAGGGGGAATGAACACTGAAGCTTTCTTT
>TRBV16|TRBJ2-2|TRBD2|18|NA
CASSQSAILAVNTGELFF
TGTGCCAGCAGCCAATCGGCCATCCTAGCGGTGAACACCGGGGAGCTGTTTTTT
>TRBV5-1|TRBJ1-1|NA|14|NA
CASSSFGGTTEAFF
TGCGCCAGCAGCTCCTTTGGGGGGACCACTGAAGCTTTCTTT
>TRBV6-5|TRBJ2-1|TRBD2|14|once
CASNPGGGGHEQFF
TGTGCCAGCAACCCTGGCGGGGGGGGCCATGAGCAGTTCTTC
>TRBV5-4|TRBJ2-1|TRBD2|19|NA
CASGPRTSGGRGSYNEQFF
TGTGCCAGCGGCCCCCGGACTAGCGGGGGCCGAGGGTCCTACAATGAGCAGTTCTTC
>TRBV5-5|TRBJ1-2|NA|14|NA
CASSFGQGSYGYTF
TGTGCCAGCAGCTTCGGTCAGGGATCCTATGGCTACACCTTC
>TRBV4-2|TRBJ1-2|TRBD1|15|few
CASSPRTGTNYGYTF
TGTGCCAGCAGCCCTCGGACAGGGACGAACTATGGCTACACCTTC
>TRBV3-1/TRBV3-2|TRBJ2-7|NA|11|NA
CASSQASEQYF
TGTGCCAGCAGCCAAGCGAGCGAGCAGTACTTC
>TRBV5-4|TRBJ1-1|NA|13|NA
CASSFTLNTEAFF
TGTGCCAGCAGCTTTACTTTGAACACTGAAGCTTTCTTT
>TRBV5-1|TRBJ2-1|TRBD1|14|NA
CASSLAGTANEQFF
TGCGCCAGCAGCTTAGCCGGGACAGCAAATGAGCAGTTCTTC
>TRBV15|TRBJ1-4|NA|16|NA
CATSGGAAGANEKLFF
TGTGCCACCAGCGGTGGAGCGGCGGGGGCAAATGAAAAACTGTTTTTT
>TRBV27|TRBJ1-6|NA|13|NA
CASSFYSNSPLHF
TGTGCCAGCAGTTTCTACAGCAATTCACCCCTCCACTTT
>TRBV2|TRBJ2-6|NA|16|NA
CASSERQVSGANVLTF
TGTGCCAGCAGTGAAAGGCAGGTCTCTGGGGCCAACGTCCTGACTTTC
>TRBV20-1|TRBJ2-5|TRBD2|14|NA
CSASSSGNEETQYF
TGCAGTGCTAGTTCAAGCGGGAATGAAGAGACCCAGTACTTC
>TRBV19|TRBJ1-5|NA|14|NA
CASSISWAGLAQHF
TGTGCCAGTAGTATTTCTTGGGCGGGATTAGCCCAGCATTTT
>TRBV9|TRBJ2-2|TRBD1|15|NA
CASSARQGSAGELFF
TGTGCCAGCAGCGCTAGACAGGGGAGCGCCGGGGAGCTGTTTTTT
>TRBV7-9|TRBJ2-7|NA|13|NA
CASNRAGGTEQYF
TGTGCCAGCAATCGGGCAGGAGGAACCGAGCAGTACTTC
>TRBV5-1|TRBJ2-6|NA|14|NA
CASSLETGANVLTF
TGCGCCAGCAGCTTGGAGACAGGGGCCAACGTCCTGACTTTC
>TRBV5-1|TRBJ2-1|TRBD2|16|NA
CASSLEGSGRSNEQFF
TGCGCCAGCAGCTTGGAGGGTAGCGGGAGAAGTAATGAGCAGTTCTTC
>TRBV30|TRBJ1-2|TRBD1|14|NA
CAWSLGTAAIGYTF
TGTGCCTGGAGTCTAGGGACAGCCGCTATTGGCTACACCTTC
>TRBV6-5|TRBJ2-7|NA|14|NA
CASSSSPGEAKQYF
TGTGCCAGCAGTTCGTCCCCCGGGGAGGCAAAGCAGTACTTC
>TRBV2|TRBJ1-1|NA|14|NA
CASSEAGLSTEAFF
TGTGCCAGCAGTGAAGCAGGACTGAGCACTGAAGCTTTCTTT
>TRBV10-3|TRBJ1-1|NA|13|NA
CAISMDSNTEAFF
TGTGCCATCAGTATGGACTCAAACACTGAAGCTTTCTTT
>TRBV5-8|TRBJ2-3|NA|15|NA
CASRFRVSSTDTQYF
TGTGCCAGCAGGTTCCGCGTTTCTAGCACAGATACGCAGTATTTT
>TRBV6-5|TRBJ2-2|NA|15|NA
CASSYDLTGQGELFF
TGTGCCAGCAGTTACGATTTGACAGGCCAAGGGGAGCTGTTTTTT
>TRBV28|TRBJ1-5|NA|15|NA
CASSLDNLGNQPQHF
TGTGCCAGCAGTTTAGACAACTTGGGCAATCAGCCCCAGCATTTT
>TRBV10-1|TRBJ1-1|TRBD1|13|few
CASSRDRVNEAFF
TGCGCCAGCAGCCGGGACAGGGTAAATGAAGCTTTCTTT
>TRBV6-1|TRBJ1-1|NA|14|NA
CASSETGLNTEAFF
TGTGCCAGCAGTGAAACAGGTTTGAACACTGAAGCTTTCTTT
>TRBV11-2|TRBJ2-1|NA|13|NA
CASSLLRGNEQFF
TGTGCCAGCAGCCTGCTGCGGGGCAATGAGCAGTTCTTC
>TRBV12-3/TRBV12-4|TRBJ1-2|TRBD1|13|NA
CASSHGTVYGYTF
TGTGCCAGCAGCCACGGGACAGTCTATGGCTACACCTTC
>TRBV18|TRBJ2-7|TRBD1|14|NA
CASSFRDSSYEQYF
TGTGCCAGCTCATTCCGGGACAGCTCCTACGAGCAGTACTTC
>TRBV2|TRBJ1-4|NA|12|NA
CASSDEYEKLFF
TGTGCCAGCAGTGATGAGTATGAAAAACTGTTTTTT
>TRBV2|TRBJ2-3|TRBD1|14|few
CASQGQGGTDTQYF
TGTGCCAGCCAGGGACAGGGTGGCACAGATACGCAGTATTTT
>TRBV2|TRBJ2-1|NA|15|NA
CASSEGGTTYNEQFF
TGTGCCAGCAGTGAAGGGGGGACAACCTACAATGAGCAGTTCTTC
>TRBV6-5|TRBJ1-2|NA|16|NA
CASSYQKPGLDYGYTF
TGTGCCAGCAGTTACCAAAAACCGGGGTTGGACTATGGCTACACCTTC
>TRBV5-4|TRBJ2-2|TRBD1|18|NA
CASSKGTGGGISTGELFF
TGTGCCAGCAGCAAGGGGACAGGGGGCGGTATTTCAACCGGGGAGCTGTTTTTT
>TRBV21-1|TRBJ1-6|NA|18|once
CASSYSTRGSSYNSPLHF
TGTGCCAGCAGCTACTCGACCAGGGGGAGCTCCTATAATTCACCCCTCCACTTT
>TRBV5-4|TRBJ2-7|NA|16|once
CASSLGAGGTSYEQYF
TGTGCCAGCAGCTTGGGCGCAGGAGGGACCTCCTACGAGCAGTACTTC
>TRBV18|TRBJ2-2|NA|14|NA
CASSPRVNTGELFF
TGTGCCAGCTCACCAAGAGTGAACACCGGGGAGCTGTTTTTT
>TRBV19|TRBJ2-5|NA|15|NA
CASSISGRTQETQYF
TGTGCCAGTAGTATAAGCGGACGCACACAAGAGACCCAGTACTTC
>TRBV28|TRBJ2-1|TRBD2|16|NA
CASSPGLAGGVNEQFF
TGTGCCAGCAGTCCAGGACTAGCGGGAGGGGTGAATGAGCAGTTCTTC
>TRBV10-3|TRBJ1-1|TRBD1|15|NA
CAITSGGMRNTEAFF
TGTGCCATCACTTCAGGGGGCATGAGGAACACTGAAGCTTTCTTT